This TCR beta chain was sequenced for a study of T cell clones after liver transplantation. Study-wide context: Post-transplant blood was tracked for graft-donor-reactive T cell clones identified in a pre-transplant mixed lymphocyte reaction.

Some clones are missing from TCRdb's copy, which holds only in-frame ones; the method was immunoSEQ multiplex PCR. The table records roughly 49,000 clones, 70% to 75% of them present only once. Study-level results: Circulating graft-donor-reactive CD4 TCRbeta sequences fell significantly post-transplant in 5 of 8 subjects. Migration into the graft, not deletion, may explain lost graft donor-reactive T cells.

Sorting of unstimulated PBMCs yielded separate CD3+CD4+ and CD3+CD8+ fractions. With respect to this clone: Its antigen remains unknown.

The ends were cut back, 2 bases at V and 10 bases at J, with 9 bases in the middle. This CDR3 contains 13 residues. Germline CDR1 SGHAT, CDR2 FQNNGV. The rearrangement uses TRBV11-2 and TRBJ1-6, with D possibly TRBD1 on 5 matching bases. The specimen was CD4+ T cells from blood, collected roughly 56 months after liver transplant. The TCR originated in a human patient who received a liver transplant. The graft donor may have given rise to some T cells. CDR3: CASSLQGWSPLHF. The CDR3 DNA reads as TGTGCCAGCAGCTTACAGGGTTGGTCACCCCTCCACTTT.